Presented here are 3 T cell receptor beta chains from one specimen sequenced in a study of vaccination and CD4 T cells after COVID-19. Their specific antigens are unknown. Treatment defined: roughly 10-day PBMC culture with coronavirus spike peptide pools or control peptides (ViraFEST assay). CD4+ T cells that had been cultured provided DNA sequenced with the Oncomine TCR Beta short-read assay. One entry per CDR3 protein, called by TCRdb with MiXCR from the PCR reads. The repertoire consists of 9,500 to 15,000 distinct CDR3 sequences, with around half occurring once and the leading ten covering about 17%. The source was cultured CD4+ T cells from blood, collected after SARS-CoV-2 vaccination. Receptors were obtained from a human donor with COVID-19.

This clonotype was seen a few times. This chain connects TRBV6-1 to TRBJ1-1; D ambiguous. The germline V gene encodes CDR1 MNHNS and CDR2 SASEGT. V was cut by 8 bases and J by 5 bases, with 9 bases left in between. The CDR3 runs to 11 residues. The CDR3 here is CASSPDTEAFF. CDR3 in DNA: TGTGCCAGCTCTCCGGATACTGAAGCTTTCTTT.

Details on this clonotype: This likely comes from a read error, as the CDR3 has no conserved phenylalanine or tryptophan at its end. This chain links TRBV2 with TRBJ2-7; 8 bases fit TRBD1. The V and J ends lost 4 bases and 5 bases, in that order; junction bases with no gene match: 1. This CDR3 comprises 12 residues. CDR1 and CDR2 from the germline V gene are SNHLY and FYNNEI. Here the CDR3 DNA reads TGTGCCAGCAGTGCGACAGGGGACGAGCAGTACCTC. As protein: CASSATGDEQYL.

This chain links TRBV7-9 with TRBJ2-1; 9 positions agree with TRBD1. CDR1 and CDR2 (germline): SEHNR, FQNEAQ (reference sequence). The CDR3 spans 16 residues. Trimming at V came to 5 bases and at J to 6 bases, leaving 11 bases not matched to a gene. The DNA for the CDR3 is TGTGCCAGCAGCCGCCGAGGAAACAGGGGGCTCAATGAGCAGTTCTTC. This translates into CASSRRGNRGLNEQFF.